This TCR beta chain was identified in a study of human T cells and chemical hapten exposure. This CDR3 is 10 amino acids long. V lost 7 bases, J lost 8 bases, and 11 bases lay in between. From germline, CDR1 is SQVTM and CDR2 ANQGSEA. As to time point: patch test 1, 2 weeks after DPC sensitization. This sample's treatment: therapeutic diphenylcyclopropenone sensitization with weekly scalp DPC. In every case, blood was obtained before the patch test was applied. This clonotype was counted many times. From the RACE reads, TCRdb called clonotypes with MiXCR, one entry per CDR3 protein. The table has about 14,000 distinct CDR3 sequences, less than 20% seen once.

Source: whole blood, taken in connection with sensitization to the hapten diphenylcyclopropenone (DPC). The TCR comes from a woman in her 30s with alopecia areata. Some clones in this sample may be carry-over from other donors' samples. V and J are TRBV29-1 and TRBJ1-1, with a possible D match to TRBD1 (5 bases). CDR3 sequence (DNA): TGCAGCGGGGGGACCGCGGAAGCTTTCTTT. This gives the protein CSGGTAEAFF.